This TCR beta chain stems from a study of blood T cell repertoires in COVID-19. V lost 1 base, J lost 5 bases, and 6 bases lay in between. The germline CDR1 and CDR2 sequences are SGHAT and FQNNGV. There are 13 residues in the CDR3. TCRdb's table, derived via immunoSEQ multiplex PCR, lists solely in-frame clones and lacks some. The sample yields around 150,000 clones, roughly 80% seen once. The clonotype originates from a man between 60 and 75 years old who had recovered from COVID-19. V usage is TRBV11-2 and J usage is TRBJ1-5; D unresolved. Input material: peripheral blood. DNA of the CDR3: TGTGCCAGCAGCTTAGGAGAGGATCAGCCCCAGCATTTT. This sequence encodes CASSLGEDQPQHF.